This T cell receptor (beta chain) stems from a study of T cell repertoires in cytomegalovirus infection. Study background: In public TCR beta signatures, there were indications of both CMV infection and matching HLA type.

V trimming: 0 bases; J trimming: 7 bases; junction bases outside the gene matches: 7. Germline CDR1 SEHNR, CDR2 FQNEAQ (reference sequence). The CDR3 length is 16 residues. Study-level findings and limits: CMV-specific HLA-C-restricted TCR beta clonotypes dominated the ex vivo response. Carriers of CMV plus the relevant HLA were identified by cumulative public TCR beta family frequency.

Regarding this clonotype: Its antigen is undetermined.

TCRdb redid the calling of the reads with MiXCR, one entry per CDR3 protein. The sample contains 150,000 or so distinct CDR3 sequences, around a quarter of which appear only once. The TCR comes from a human donor in good health (CMV status not recorded). Some clones in this sample may be carry-over from other donors' samples. The sample consisted of PBMCs. The gene calls are TRBV7-9 and TRBJ1-4, with 8 bases identical to TRBD1. CDR3 sequence (DNA): TGTGCCAGCAGCTTAGCCTCAGGGGGCCAGCGTGAAAAACTGTTTTTT. It yields the protein CASSLASGGQREKLFF.